These 10 T cell receptor beta chains came from one sample sequenced in a study of OX40 agonist ivuxolimab in advanced cancers. The method was immunoSEQ multiplex PCR; TCRdb's version includes in-frame clones alone and lacks a portion of them. Of approximately 90,000 clones listed, about 87% are singletons. The material was CD4+ or CD8+ T cells sorted from blood, obtained in a trial of the OX40 agonist ivuxolimab. These receptors were collected from an adult with an advanced solid tumor such as melanoma, head and neck, liver or kidney cancer.

This chain connects TRBV7-3 to TRBJ1-6; 8 bases align to TRBD1. The CDR3 consists of 16 residues. Germline lookup yields CDR1 SGHTA and CDR2 FQGTGA. V was clipped by 5 bases and J by 5 bases; unmatched bases: 8. This chain's CDR3 is CASSPRPDRDNSPLHF. DNA of the CDR3: TGTGCCAGCAGCCCGAGGCCGGACAGGGATAATTCACCCCTCCACTTT.

The chain recombines TRBV2 with TRBJ2-3, with 8 bases identical to TRBD2. V shed 4 bases, J shed 2 bases, and the junction held 8 bases outside the gene matches. Germline V gene sequence: CDR1 SNHLY, CDR2 FYNNEI. This CDR3 has 16 residues. Here the CDR3 DNA reads TGTGCCAGCAGTGGCACGCGGGGGGATTACACAGATACGCAGTATTTT. It translates to CASSGTRGDYTDTQYF.

CDR3 in amino acids: CASSSTGTGNSPLHF. The CDR3 DNA reads TGTGCCAGCAGTTCCACCGGGACAGGGAATTCACCCCTCCACTTT. The gene calls are TRBV28 and TRBJ1-6, with 9 bases that match TRBD1. CDR3 size: 15 residues. J lost 7 bases, V lost 4 bases, and 5 bases had no gene match. Germline CDR1 reads MDHEN; CDR2 reads SYDVKM.

The chain employs TRBV7-3 and TRBJ1-3; D call uncertain. Trimming took off 5 bases at V and 4 bases at J, with 9 bases between the two ends. The germline gives CDR1 SGHTA, CDR2 FQGTGA. CDR3 size: 13 residues. The CDR3 here is CASSAVHGNTIYF. The CDR3 nucleotides read TGTGCCAGCAGCGCCGTGCACGGAAACACCATATATTTT. Full variable domain (rest looked up from reference TRBV7-3 and TRBJ1-3): GAGVSQTPSNKVTEKGKYVELRCDPISGHTALYWYRQSLGQGPEFLIYFQGTGAADDSGLPNDRFFAVRPEGSVSTLKIQRTERGDSAVYLCASSAVHGNTIYFGEGSWLTVV.

The rearrangement links TRBV9 to TRBJ2-3; TRBD1 aligns across 9 bases. V trimming: 2 bases; J trimming: 6 bases; junction bases outside the gene matches: 22. CDR1 is SGDLS, CDR2 YYNGEE, per germline. The CDR3 totals 20 residues. As DNA, the CDR3 is TGTGCCAGCAGCGTGGGACAGGGTATTTTGGCGGGGGCGCCGGTGGATACGCAGTATTTT. The encoded protein is CASSVGQGILAGAPVDTQYF.

This chain joins TRBV6-5 and TRBJ1-4; D gene uncertain. V lost 5 bases and J 4 bases, leaving 11 bases between the germline ends. CDR3 length equals 14 residues. Germline values: CDR1 MNHEY, CDR2 SVGAGI. CDR3 residues: CASSIQSVNEKLFF. CDR3 sequence (DNA): TGTGCCAGCAGTATACAGTCGGTTAATGAAAAACTGTTTTTT.

The chain has TRBV28 and TRBJ1-2; 8 positions match TRBD1. With V trimmed by 11 bases and J by 2 bases, 7 bases remained unmatched. Per the germline V gene, CDR1 is MDHEN and CDR2 is SYDVKM. The CDR3 length is 13 residues. The CDR3 nucleotides are TGTGCCTCACTAACAGGGGGAAACTATGGCTACACCTTC. Protein: CASLTGGNYGYTF.

The rearrangement joins TRBV9 to TRBJ1-6; perhaps TRBD1 as D (6 bases). V was clipped by 0 bases and J by 9 bases, with 13 bases between them. Germline assignment: CDR1 SGDLS and CDR2 YYNGEE. The CDR3 is 15 residues long. The CDR3 protein is CASSVGGAEGSPLHF. Written as DNA, the CDR3 is TGTGCCAGCAGCGTAGGGGGGGCGGAGGGTTCACCCCTCCACTTT.

The rearrangement links TRBV6-5 to TRBJ2-2; D not certain. Per germline, CDR1 MNHEY and CDR2 SVGAGI. This CDR3 has 12 amino acids. Trimming removed 2 bases at V and 7 bases at J, with 5 bases between. The CDR3 spells CASSYRNGELFF. CDR3 DNA: TGTGCCAGCAGTTACCGAAACGGGGAGCTGTTTTTT.

V is TRBV19 and J is TRBJ1-3; D ambiguous. V was clipped by 3 bases and J by 6 bases, with 6 bases between them. The CDR3 loop spans 12 amino acids. The germline CDR1 and CDR2 sequences are LNHDA and SQIVND (reference sequence). The CDR3 DNA is TGTGCCAGTAGTATCGGGAAAAACACCATATATTTT. Translated: CASSIGKNTIYF.